The sequence of this TCR beta chain was determined in a study of long-term antiretroviral therapy in people with HIV. Overall study findings and caveats: Once patients were on ART, diversity went higher but still fell short of transplant donor controls. At every time point, clones expanded before ART dominated the repertoire. On ART adherence, viral resistance or therapy changes, no data were available. Older ART regimens were possibly in use when the blood was collected between the mid-2000s and the late 2010s.

For this clone: Its antigen remains unknown.

Samples were assayed with immunoSEQ v3.0 at survey level. The assay was immunoSEQ multiplex PCR, and TCRdb's table has in-frame clones only and misses some. The sample lists tens of thousands of clones, 75% to 85% occurring once. Looked up from germline, CDR1 is MGHRA and CDR2 is YSYEKL. The CDR3 has 14 amino acids. Between the trimmed V and J ends, which lost 1 base and 6 bases, there was a span of 10 bases. The chain uses TRBV4-1 and TRBJ2-4; possibly TRBD2 for D (5 bases). Specimen: unsorted PBMCs, collected 3 years after starting antiretroviral therapy. This receptor was taken from a man aged 50-60 years with HIV. The CDR3 region is CASSQVTLGNIQYF. DNA of the CDR3: TGCGCCAGCAGCCAAGTTACACTAGGAAACATTCAGTACTTC.